These 18 T cell receptor beta chains came from one sample sequenced in a study of cytomegalovirus exposure and HLA in healthy donors. The assay was immunoSEQ multiplex PCR, and TCRdb's table has in-frame clones only and misses some. The data show over 200,000 clones, around 90% seen once. The sequencing sample was made of PBMCs. Source of these receptors: a woman between 18 and 29 years old in good health and CMV-seronegative.

This chain links TRBV6-5 with TRBJ2-2; D gene uncertain. V was trimmed by 0 bases and J by 5 bases, leaving 4 bases between them. Germline V gene sequence: CDR1 MNHEY, CDR2 SVGAGI. CDR3 length equals 13 residues. The CDR3 sequence is CASSYSRTGELFF. DNA of the CDR3: TGTGCCAGCAGTTACTCGCGGACCGGGGAGCTGTTTTTT.

Only one count was recorded for this clone. J is TRBJ2-7 and V is TRBV27; TRBD2 agrees at 7 bases. CDR3 length equals 13 residues. Per the germline V gene, CDR1 is MNHEY and CDR2 is SMNVEV (reference sequence). V lost 5 bases and J lost 1; bases outside the gene matches: 2. The CDR3 DNA follows: TGTGCCAGCAGTCTTAGCGGGTCCTACGAGCAGTACTTC. This translates into CASSLSGSYEQYF.

The chain joins TRBV5-6 to TRBJ1-4; 7 bases match TRBD1. Looked up from germline, CDR1 is SGHDT and CDR2 is YYEEEE. V gave up 3 bases and J gave up 5 bases; unmatched junction bases: 4. The CDR3 is 14 amino acids. The CDR3, as DNA: TGTGCCAGCAGCTCGGGACAGCCGAATGAAAAACTGTTTTTT. As protein: CASSSGQPNEKLFF.

The chain is built from TRBV5-1 and TRBJ1-4, with D possibly matching TRBD1 (5 bases). Deletions cut 2 bases from V and 2 bases from J, with 13 bases between. The CDR3 loop spans 16 amino acids. The germline V gene encodes CDR1 SGHRS and CDR2 YFSETQ. Written as DNA, the CDR3 is TGCGCCAGCAGCTTCTCAACGGGACTGACTAATGAAAAACTGTTTTTT. Translation: CASSFSTGLTNEKLFF.

This chain connects TRBV11-2 to TRBJ2-2, with D uncertain. Trimming stripped 0 bases from V and 0 bases from J, with 17 bases between. This CDR3 contains 19 residues. Germline V CDR1 and CDR2: SGHAT, FQNNGV. The CDR3 region is CASSLDLGLPTTNTGELFF. In DNA form, the CDR3 reads TGTGCCAGCAGCTTAGATCTTGGTCTGCCCACAACGAACACCGGGGAGCTGTTTTTT.

The chain recombines TRBV28 with TRBJ2-1, with 11 nucleotides matching TRBD1. Trimming took 10 bases from V and 3 from J; bases not matched to a gene: 8. The CDR3 sequence is 15 residues long. CDR1 and CDR2 from the germline V gene are MDHEN and SYDVKM. CDR3 nucleotides: TGTGCCACCAGCACGGGACAGGGGGTCTACAATGAGCAGTTCTTC. Protein product: CATSTGQGVYNEQFF.

V usage is TRBV7-2 and J usage is TRBJ1-1, with D possibly TRBD1 on 6 matching bases. CDR1 and CDR2 (germline): SGHTA, FQGNSA. The CDR3 loop spans 15 amino acids. Trimming shortened V by 2 bases and J by 1 base, and 11 bases separated the two germline ends. The CDR3 DNA is TGTGCCAGCAGCTTACTGACAGGTTGGAACACTGAAGCTTTCTTT. Residues: CASSLLTGWNTEAFF.

The table lists this clone with a few counts. Other DNA sequences in this sample translate to the same CDR3. This rearrangement joins TRBV5-1 to TRBJ2-7; D not certain. V lost 0 bases, J lost 0 bases, and 10 bases lay in between. Germline CDR1 reads SGHRS; CDR2 reads YFSETQ. The CDR3 is 15 amino acids. The CDR3 sequence: CASSLAAGSSYEQYF. DNA for the CDR3: TGCGCCAGCAGCTTGGCCGCCGGTAGCTCCTACGAGCAGTACTTC.

This chain links TRBV30 with TRBJ2-3, with 10 bases aligning to TRBD2. The germline V gene has CDR1 GTSNPN and CDR2 SVGIG (reference sequence). With 0 bases clipped from V and 4 bases from J, the junction kept 10 bases outside the gene matches. CDR3 size: 17 residues. CDR3 region: CAWSVGSASGSADTQYF. The CDR3 DNA reads TGTGCCTGGAGTGTAGGGTCGGCTAGCGGGAGCGCAGATACGCAGTATTTT.

The chain has TRBV9 and TRBJ1-2; no clear D. This CDR3 spans 13 amino acids. The V gene lost 0 bases and the J gene lost 5 bases, with 8 bases spanning the gap. Germline V gene lookup returns CDR1 SGDLS and CDR2 YYNGEE. As DNA, the CDR3 is TGTGCCAGCAGCGTAGACGGCGGGTATGGCTACACCTTC. Protein: CASSVDGGYGYTF.

Points on this clone: Other DNA sequences in this sample translate to the same CDR3. The CDR3 bases are TGTGCCAGCAGCTCAGGGGGAAGCTCCTACAATGAGCAGTTCTTC. This encodes CASSSGGSSYNEQFF. The V gene is TRBV7-9, the J gene TRBJ2-1, with 7 bases aligning to TRBD1. The CDR3 length is 15 residues. Germline trimming cut 4 bases from V and 0 bases from J; bases unmatched to any gene: 3. Germline values: CDR1 SEHNR, CDR2 FQNEAQ (reference sequence).

This chain joins TRBV28 and TRBJ2-5; the match to TRBD1 covers 8 bases. Germline loops: CDR1 MDHEN, CDR2 SYDVKM. J was trimmed by 2 bases and V by 5 bases; bases with no gene match: 16. The CDR3 totals 18 residues. The CDR3 loop reads CASSTNPRSGGRQETQYF. CDR3 nucleotide sequence: TGTGCCAGCAGTACTAACCCTCGCTCAGGGGGCAGGCAAGAGACCCAGTACTTC.

The sample holds one count of this clone. V and J are TRBV7-2 and TRBJ1-5, with 7 bases aligning to TRBD1. This CDR3 has 15 residues. Germline trimming cut 3 bases from V and 1 base from J; bases unmatched to any gene: 3. Germline CDR1 is SGHTA and CDR2 is FQGNSA. CDR3 in amino acids: CASSLTGLSNQPQHF. DNA of the CDR3: TGTGCCAGCAGCTTGACAGGGTTGAGCAATCAGCCCCAGCATTTT.

The rearrangement joins TRBV5-1 to TRBJ2-3; the match to TRBD2 covers 9 bases. CDR1 is SGHRS, CDR2 YFSETQ, per germline. With V trimmed by 0 bases and J by 2 bases, 25 bases remained unmatched. The CDR3 spans 23 residues. The CDR3 region has the DNA TGCGCCAGCAGCTTGGCCAACGGATACTCTAAGCTAGCGGGGACGCTTAACACAGATACGCAGTATTTT. This sequence encodes CASSLANGYSKLAGTLNTDTQYF.

The chain joins TRBV6-1 to TRBJ2-7; 9 nucleotides line up with TRBD1. Germline CDR1 MNHNS, CDR2 SASEGT. The CDR3 length is 15 residues. V shed 1 base, J shed 2 bases, and the junction held 3 bases outside the gene matches. The CDR3 loop is CASSEERTGAYEQYF. The CDR3 coding sequence is TGTGCCAGCAGTGAAGAAAGGACAGGGGCCTACGAGCAGTACTTC.

The genes are TRBV6-6 and TRBJ2-1; possibly TRBD1 for D (6 bases). The ends were cut back, 4 bases at V and 7 bases at J, with 8 bases in the middle. The length of the CDR3 is 12 residues. Germline V gene sequence: CDR1 MNHNY, CDR2 SVGAGI (reference sequence). The CDR3 loop reads CASSFDRNEQFF. In DNA, the CDR3 is TGTGCCAGCAGTTTTGACAGGAATGAGCAGTTCTTC.

This clone is a singleton in its sample. The V gene is TRBV5-1, the J gene TRBJ2-4; D uncertain. This CDR3 is built from 16 residues. From germline, CDR1 is SGHRS and CDR2 YFSETQ. Trimming removed 0 bases from V and 6 bases from J, with 16 bases in between. Here the CDR3 DNA reads TGCGCCAGCAGCTTGGCGGGTCCCAAGCATGCAAACATTCAGTACTTC. Its protein product is CASSLAGPKHANIQYF.

This clone has a handful of counts. The rearrangement joins TRBV4-3 to TRBJ2-6; weak D call: TRBD1 (5 bases). Per germline, CDR1 LGHNA and CDR2 YSLEER. V was clipped by 0 bases and J by 4 bases, with 13 bases between them. The CDR3 consists of 17 residues. The CDR3 DNA reads TGCGCCAGCAGCCAAGATGGGGCCAGGTCCGGGGCCAACGTCCTGACTTTC. As protein: CASSQDGARSGANVLTF.